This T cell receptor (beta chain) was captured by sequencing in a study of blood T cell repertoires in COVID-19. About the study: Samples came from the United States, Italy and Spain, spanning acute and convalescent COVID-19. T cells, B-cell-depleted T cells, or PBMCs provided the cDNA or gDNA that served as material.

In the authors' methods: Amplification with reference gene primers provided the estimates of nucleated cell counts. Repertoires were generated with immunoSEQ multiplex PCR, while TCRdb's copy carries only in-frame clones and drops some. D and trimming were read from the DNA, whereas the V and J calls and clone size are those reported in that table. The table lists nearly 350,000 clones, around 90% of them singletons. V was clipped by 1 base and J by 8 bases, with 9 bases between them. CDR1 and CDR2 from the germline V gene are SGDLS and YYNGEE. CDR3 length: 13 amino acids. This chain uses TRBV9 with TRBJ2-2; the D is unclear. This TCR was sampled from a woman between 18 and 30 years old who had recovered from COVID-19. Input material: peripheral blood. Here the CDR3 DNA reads TGTGCCAGCAGCGTAAGCCCCGCGGGGGAGCTGTTTTTT. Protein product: CASSVSPAGELFF.